This TCR beta chain was sequenced in a study of chemoradiotherapy in HPV16-positive cancers (dated by TCRdb to the early 2020s). In the study overall: Using functional T-cell assays on cells from a couple of HPV16-positive patients, the researchers defined candidate HPV-specific T-cell clones and common TCR motifs. The study set out to ask whether T-cell immunity against the HPV oncoproteins E6 and E7 changes over the course of chemoradiotherapy and whether that immunity affects survival. The candidate HPV-specific TCRs and motifs were then tracked in TCR repertoires from more than 85 patients with HPV-related cancers. Findings and caveats that apply to the study as a whole: In HPV16-positive patients, expansion of HPV-responsive T cells during chemoradiotherapy was found to be associated with improved recurrence-free survival. The functional definition of HPV-specific T cells came from only a couple of HPV16-positive patients, and the survival association was reported for HPV16-positive patients. Expansion of candidate HPV-specific clones and E7-related TCR motifs was observed in the tumor microenvironment during treatment, whereas no such expansion was observed for non-HPV-specific T cells.

This clone was observed a few times. The target of this receptor is not known. An end of the junction differs from the germline gene, which may be a read error. Repertoires were sampled repeatedly over the course of chemoradiotherapy so that clonal expansion in the tumor microenvironment could be followed. Receptor libraries were prepared by the immunoSEQ multiplex PCR assay. TCRdb re-hosts the immuneACCESS table, in-frame sequences only. Its copies lack some clones; in the studies checked, an unresolved V gene accounts for under half of them, and the cause for the rest is not known. This sample comprises about 800 clones, roughly 21% of them detected only once. The biggest ten clones account for roughly an eighth of the sample. The CDR3 starts with the cysteine, ends with the phenylalanine, and has 11 residues. The DNA shown is the 33-base CDR3, in frame from base 1. CDR1 and CDR2, looked up from the germline V gene (reference sequence), are DFQATT and SNEGSKA.

The chain joins TRBV20-1 to TRBJ1-1; matching of 5 bases hints at TRBD1 as the D gene. This specimen was acquired from a patient who underwent chemoradiotherapy. This sequence originates from a human donor with HPV-associated anogenital cancer. DNA sequence: TGCAGTCCTAGGCGGGGGACTGAAGCTTTCTTT. Protein translation: CSPRRGTEAFF.